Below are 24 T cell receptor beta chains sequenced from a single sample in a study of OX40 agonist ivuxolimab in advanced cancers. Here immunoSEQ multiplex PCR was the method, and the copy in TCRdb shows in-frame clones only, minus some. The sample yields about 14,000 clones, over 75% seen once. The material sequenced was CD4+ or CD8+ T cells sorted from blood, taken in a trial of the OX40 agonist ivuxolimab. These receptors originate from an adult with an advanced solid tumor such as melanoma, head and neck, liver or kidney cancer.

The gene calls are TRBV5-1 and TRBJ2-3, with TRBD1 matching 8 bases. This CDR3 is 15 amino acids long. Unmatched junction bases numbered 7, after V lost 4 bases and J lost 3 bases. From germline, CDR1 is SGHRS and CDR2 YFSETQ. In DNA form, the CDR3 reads TGCGCCAGCAGCCTCGGACAGGGAAGGACAGATACGCAGTATTTT. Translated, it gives CASSLGQGRTDTQYF.

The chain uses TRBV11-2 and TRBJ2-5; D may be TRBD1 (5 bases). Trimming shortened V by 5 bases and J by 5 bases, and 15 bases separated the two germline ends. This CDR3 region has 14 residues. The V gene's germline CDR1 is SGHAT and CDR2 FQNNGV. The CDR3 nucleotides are TGTGCCAGCAGCCGCTCTGGGGCCGGCGAGACCCAGTACTTC. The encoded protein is CASSRSGAGETQYF.

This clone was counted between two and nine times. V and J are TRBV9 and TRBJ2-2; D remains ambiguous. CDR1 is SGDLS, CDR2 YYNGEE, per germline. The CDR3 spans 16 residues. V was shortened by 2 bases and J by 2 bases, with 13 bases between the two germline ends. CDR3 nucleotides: TGTGCCAGCAGCGTCCCCCAAGGGCTAAACACCGGGGAGCTGTTTTTT. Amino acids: CASSVPQGLNTGELFF. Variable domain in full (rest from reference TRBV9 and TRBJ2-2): DSGVTQTPKHLITATGQRVTLRCSPRSGDLSVYWYQQSLDQGLQFLIQYYNGEERAKGNILERFSAQQFPDLHSELNLSSLELGDSALYFCASSVPQGLNTGELFFGEGSRLTVL.

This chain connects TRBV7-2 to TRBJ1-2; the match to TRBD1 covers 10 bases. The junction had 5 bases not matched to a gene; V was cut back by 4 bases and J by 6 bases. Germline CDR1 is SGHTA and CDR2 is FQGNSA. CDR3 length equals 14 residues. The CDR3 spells CASSSDRGADGYTF. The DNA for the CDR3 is TGTGCCAGCAGCTCGGACAGGGGGGCGGATGGCTACACCTTC.

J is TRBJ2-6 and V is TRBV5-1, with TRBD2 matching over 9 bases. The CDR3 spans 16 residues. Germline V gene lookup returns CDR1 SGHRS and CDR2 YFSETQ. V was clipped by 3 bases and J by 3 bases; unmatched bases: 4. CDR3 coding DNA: TGCGCCAGCAGCTGGACTAGCGTGGATGGGGCCAACGTCCTGACTTTC. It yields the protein CASSWTSVDGANVLTF.

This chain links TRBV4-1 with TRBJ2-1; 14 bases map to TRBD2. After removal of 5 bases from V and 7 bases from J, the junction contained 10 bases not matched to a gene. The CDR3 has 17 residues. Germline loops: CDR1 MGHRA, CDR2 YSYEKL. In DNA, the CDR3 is TGCGCCAGCAGCACGACTAGCGGGAGGGGTGAGGAAAATGAGCAGTTCTTC. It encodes CASSTTSGRGEENEQFF.

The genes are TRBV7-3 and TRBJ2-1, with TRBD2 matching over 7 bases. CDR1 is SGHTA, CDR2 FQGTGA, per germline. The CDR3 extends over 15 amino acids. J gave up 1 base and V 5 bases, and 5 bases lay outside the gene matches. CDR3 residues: CASSQWGGSYNEQFF. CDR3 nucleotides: TGTGCCAGCAGCCAATGGGGAGGGTCCTACAATGAGCAGTTCTTC.

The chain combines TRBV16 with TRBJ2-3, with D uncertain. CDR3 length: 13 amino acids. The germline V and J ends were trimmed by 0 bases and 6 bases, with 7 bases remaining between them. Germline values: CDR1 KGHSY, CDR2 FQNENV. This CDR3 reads CASSQSMRDTQYF. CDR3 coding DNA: TGTGCCAGCAGCCAATCGATGAGGGATACGCAGTATTTT. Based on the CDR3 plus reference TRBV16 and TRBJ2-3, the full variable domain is GEEVAQTPKHLVRGEGQKAKLYCAPIKGHSYVFWYQQVLKNEFKFLISFQNENVFDETGMPKERFSAKCLPNSPCSLEIQATKLEDSAVYFCASSQSMRDTQYFGPGTRLTVL.

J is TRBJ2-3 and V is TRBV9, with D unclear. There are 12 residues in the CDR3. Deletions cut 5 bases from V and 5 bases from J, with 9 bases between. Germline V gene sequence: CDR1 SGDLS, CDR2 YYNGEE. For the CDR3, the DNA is TGTGCCAGCAGAGGGCGAGGAGATACGCAGTATTTT. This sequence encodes CASRGRGDTQYF.

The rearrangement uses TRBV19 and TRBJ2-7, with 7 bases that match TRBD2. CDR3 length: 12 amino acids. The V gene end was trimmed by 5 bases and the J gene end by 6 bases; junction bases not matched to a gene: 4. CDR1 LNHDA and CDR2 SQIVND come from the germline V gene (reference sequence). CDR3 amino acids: CASSAGAGEQYF. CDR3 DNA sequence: TGTGCCAGTAGTGCGGGAGCAGGCGAGCAGTACTTC.

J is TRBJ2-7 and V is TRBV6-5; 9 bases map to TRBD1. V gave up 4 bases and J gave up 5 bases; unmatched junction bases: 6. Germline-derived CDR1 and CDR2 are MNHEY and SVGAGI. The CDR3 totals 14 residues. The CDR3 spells CASSWGTGRDEQYF. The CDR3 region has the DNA TGTGCCAGCAGTTGGGGGACAGGGAGAGACGAGCAGTACTTC.

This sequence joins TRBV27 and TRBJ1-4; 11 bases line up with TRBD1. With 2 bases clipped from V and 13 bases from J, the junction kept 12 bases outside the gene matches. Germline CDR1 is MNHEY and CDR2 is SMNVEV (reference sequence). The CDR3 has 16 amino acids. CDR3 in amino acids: CASSLDRGQGEGLLFF. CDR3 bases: TGTGCCAGCAGTTTAGACCGGGGACAGGGGGAAGGGTTACTGTTTTTT.

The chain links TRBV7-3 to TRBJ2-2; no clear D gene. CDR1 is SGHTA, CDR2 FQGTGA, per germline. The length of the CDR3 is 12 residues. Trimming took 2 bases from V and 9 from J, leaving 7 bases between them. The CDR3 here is CASSLDGRELFF. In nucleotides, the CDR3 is TGTGCCAGCAGCTTAGATGGCCGGGAGCTGTTTTTT.

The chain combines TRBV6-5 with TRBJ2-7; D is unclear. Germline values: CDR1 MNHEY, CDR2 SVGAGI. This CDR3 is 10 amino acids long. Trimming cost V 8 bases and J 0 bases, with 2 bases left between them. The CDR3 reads CASGSYEQYF. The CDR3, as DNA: TGTGCCAGCGGCTCCTACGAGCAGTACTTC.

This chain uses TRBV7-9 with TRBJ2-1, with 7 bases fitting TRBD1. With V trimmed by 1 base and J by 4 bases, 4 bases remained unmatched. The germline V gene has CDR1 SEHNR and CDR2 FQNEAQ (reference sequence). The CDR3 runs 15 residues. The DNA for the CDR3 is TGTGCCAGCAGCTTAGGACAGGGAACTTACAATGAGCAGTTCTTC. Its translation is CASSLGQGTYNEQFF.

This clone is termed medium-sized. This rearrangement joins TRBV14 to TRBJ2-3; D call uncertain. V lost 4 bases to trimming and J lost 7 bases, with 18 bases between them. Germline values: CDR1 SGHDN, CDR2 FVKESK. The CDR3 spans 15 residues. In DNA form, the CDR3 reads TGTGCCAGCAGCCCAGTCGACGCGATTTGGAATACGCAGTATTTT. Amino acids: CASSPVDAIWNTQYF.

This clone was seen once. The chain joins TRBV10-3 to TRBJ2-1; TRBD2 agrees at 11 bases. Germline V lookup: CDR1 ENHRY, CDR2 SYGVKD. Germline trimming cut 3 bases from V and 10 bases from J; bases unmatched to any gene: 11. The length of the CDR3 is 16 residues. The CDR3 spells CAISENTGTSGREQFF. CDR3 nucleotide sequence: TGTGCCATCAGTGAAAACACCGGGACTAGCGGCAGGGAGCAGTTCTTC.

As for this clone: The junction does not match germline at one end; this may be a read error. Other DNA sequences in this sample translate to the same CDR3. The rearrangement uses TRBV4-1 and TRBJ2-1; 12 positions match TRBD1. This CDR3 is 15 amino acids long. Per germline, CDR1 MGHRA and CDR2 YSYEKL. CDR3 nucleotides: TGCGCCAGTAGCCAGGGACAGGGGGCTGGGAATGAGCAGTTCTTC. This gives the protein CASSQGQGAGNEQFF.

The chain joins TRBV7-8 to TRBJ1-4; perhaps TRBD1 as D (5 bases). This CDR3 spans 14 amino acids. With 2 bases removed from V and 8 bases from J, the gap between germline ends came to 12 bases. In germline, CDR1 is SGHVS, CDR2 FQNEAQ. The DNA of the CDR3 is TGTGCCAGCAGCTTAACGCAGGGCGAAGAAAAACTGTTTTTT. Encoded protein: CASSLTQGEEKLFF.

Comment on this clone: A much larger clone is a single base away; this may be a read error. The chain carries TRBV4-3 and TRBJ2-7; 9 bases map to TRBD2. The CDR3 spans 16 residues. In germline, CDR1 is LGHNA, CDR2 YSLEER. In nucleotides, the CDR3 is TGCGCCAGCAGCCAAGATTCCGGGACTAGCCCCAACGAGCGGTACTTC. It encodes CASSQDSGTSPNERYF.

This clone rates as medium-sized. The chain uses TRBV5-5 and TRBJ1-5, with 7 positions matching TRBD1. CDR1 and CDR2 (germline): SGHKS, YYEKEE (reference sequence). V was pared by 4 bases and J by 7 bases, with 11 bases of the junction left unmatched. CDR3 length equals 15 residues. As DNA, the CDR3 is TGTGCCAGCAGCCCTCGACAGGGAGCAGTACAGCCCCAGCATTTT. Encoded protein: CASSPRQGAVQPQHF.

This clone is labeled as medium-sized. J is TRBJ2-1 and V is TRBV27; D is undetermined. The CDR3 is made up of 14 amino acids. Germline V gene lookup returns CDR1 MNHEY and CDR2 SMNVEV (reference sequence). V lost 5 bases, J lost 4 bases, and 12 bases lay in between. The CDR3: CASSAVAPYNEQFF. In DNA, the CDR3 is TGTGCCAGCAGTGCCGTAGCTCCTTACAATGAGCAGTTCTTC.

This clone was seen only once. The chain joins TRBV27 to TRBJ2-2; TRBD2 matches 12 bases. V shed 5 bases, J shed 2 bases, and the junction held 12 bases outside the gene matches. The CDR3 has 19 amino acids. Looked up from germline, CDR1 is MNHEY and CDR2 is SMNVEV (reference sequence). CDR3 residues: CASSIVGLAGPLNTGELFF. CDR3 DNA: TGTGCCAGCAGTATAGTAGGACTAGCGGGACCTCTAAACACCGGGGAGCTGTTTTTT.

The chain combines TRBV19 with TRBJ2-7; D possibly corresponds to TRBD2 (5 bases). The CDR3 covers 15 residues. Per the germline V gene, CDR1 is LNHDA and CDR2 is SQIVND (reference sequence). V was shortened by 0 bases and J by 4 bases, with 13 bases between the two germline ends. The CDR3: CASSIDLTGRYEQYF. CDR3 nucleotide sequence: TGTGCCAGTAGTATAGATCTGACGGGGAGATACGAGCAGTACTTC.